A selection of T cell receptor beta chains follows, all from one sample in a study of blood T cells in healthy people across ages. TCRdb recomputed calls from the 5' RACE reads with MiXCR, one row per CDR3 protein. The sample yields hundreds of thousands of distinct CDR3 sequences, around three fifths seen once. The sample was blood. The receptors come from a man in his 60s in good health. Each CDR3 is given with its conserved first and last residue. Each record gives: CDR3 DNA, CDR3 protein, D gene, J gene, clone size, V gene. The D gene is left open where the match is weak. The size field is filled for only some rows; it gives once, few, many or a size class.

cdr3_nt: TGCAGTGCTAGTTGGGACAAGGCGGGCTCCTACAATGAGCAGTACTTC; cdr3_aa: CSASWDKAGSYNEQYF; d_call: NA; j_call: TRBJ2-7; clone_size: NA; v_call: TRBV20-1
cdr3_nt: TGTGCCAGCAGTGTAGGGACGCCTGCTCCCTACACCTTC; cdr3_aa: CASSVGTPAPYTF; d_call: NA; j_call: TRBJ1-2; clone_size: NA; v_call: TRBV12-3/TRBV12-4
cdr3_nt: TGTGCCACCAGCAAGAGCGTGAGACAGGGGGGCGATACGCAGTATTTT; cdr3_aa: CATSKSVRQGGDTQYF; d_call: TRBD1; j_call: TRBJ2-3; clone_size: once; v_call: TRBV15
cdr3_nt: TGCAGTGCTACCCGTCCCGGCGGTTCAGGAGATACGCAGTATTTT; cdr3_aa: CSATRPGGSGDTQYF; d_call: NA; j_call: TRBJ2-3; clone_size: NA; v_call: TRBV20-1
cdr3_nt: TGCAGCGTTGAAGGTGGGGGGATGTACGAGCAGTACTTC; cdr3_aa: CSVEGGGMYEQYF; d_call: NA; j_call: TRBJ2-7; clone_size: few; v_call: TRBV29-1
cdr3_nt: TGTGCCAGCAGTGAAGCGCGGGTTGGATATGGCTACACCTTC; cdr3_aa: CASSEARVGYGYTF; d_call: NA; j_call: TRBJ1-2; clone_size: once; v_call: TRBV6-1
cdr3_nt: TGCGCCAGCAGCCAAGATCCAGGAAAGGACAATGAGCAGTTCTTC; cdr3_aa: CASSQDPGKDNEQFF; d_call: NA; j_call: TRBJ2-1; clone_size: few; v_call: TRBV4-1
cdr3_nt: TGTGCCAGCAGCCAAGCTCGAGCGGGGGGCCAAGAGACCCAGTACTTC; cdr3_aa: CASSQARAGGQETQYF; d_call: TRBD2; j_call: TRBJ2-5; clone_size: NA; v_call: TRBV4-2
cdr3_nt: TGCGCCAGCAGCTTGGATCGGGGGCAGAGTTTCTATGGCTACACCTTC; cdr3_aa: CASSLDRGQSFYGYTF; d_call: NA; j_call: TRBJ1-2; clone_size: once; v_call: TRBV5-1
cdr3_nt: TGCGCCAGCAGCTTAGGGGACTGGAGCACAGATACGCAGTATTTT; cdr3_aa: CASSLGDWSTDTQYF; d_call: NA; j_call: TRBJ2-3; clone_size: NA; v_call: TRBV5-1
cdr3_nt: TGCGCCAGCAACTTGGAGCCGGACGGGGAGCTGTTTTTT; cdr3_aa: CASNLEPDGELFF; d_call: NA; j_call: TRBJ2-2; clone_size: NA; v_call: TRBV5-1
cdr3_nt: TGTGCTAGTGGTTTGGTATCTAGCGGGCCTGGGGATGAGCAGTTCTTC; cdr3_aa: CASGLVSSGPGDEQFF; d_call: TRBD2; j_call: TRBJ2-1; clone_size: NA; v_call: TRBV12-5
cdr3_nt: TGTGCCAGCAGCGCCGTGAGGGGTCGCGATGGCTACACCTTC; cdr3_aa: CASSAVRGRDGYTF; d_call: NA; j_call: TRBJ1-2; clone_size: NA; v_call: TRBV3-1
cdr3_nt: TGTGCCAGCAGCGGGGCCAGGGTGGGTGAGCAGTTCTTC; cdr3_aa: CASSGARVGEQFF; d_call: NA; j_call: TRBJ2-1; clone_size: NA; v_call: TRBV13
cdr3_nt: TGTGCCAGCAGTTCCGGGACTAGGGAGTACTTC; cdr3_aa: CASSSGTREYF; d_call: TRBD2; j_call: TRBJ2-5; clone_size: NA; v_call: TRBV7-2
cdr3_nt: TGCAGCGTTGAAGATCAAGACAGGGGGCTTGAGACCCAGTACTTC; cdr3_aa: CSVEDQDRGLETQYF; d_call: TRBD1; j_call: TRBJ2-5; clone_size: NA; v_call: TRBV29-1
cdr3_nt: TGCAGTGCTTCCATAAAAGGGACAGTCAAAGAGACCCAGTACTTC; cdr3_aa: CSASIKGTVKETQYF; d_call: TRBD1; j_call: TRBJ2-5; clone_size: few; v_call: TRBV20-1
cdr3_nt: TGCAGCGTTGAAGATCAGGAGGGGGCTGAAGCTTTCTTT; cdr3_aa: CSVEDQEGAEAFF; d_call: NA; j_call: TRBJ1-1; clone_size: few; v_call: TRBV29-1
cdr3_nt: TGTGCCAGCGAACTACTAATCTCCCACTCTGGGGCCAACGTCCTGACTTTC; cdr3_aa: CASELLISHSGANVLTF; d_call: NA; j_call: TRBJ2-6; clone_size: NA; v_call: TRBV7-9
cdr3_nt: TGCGCCAGCGGGCAGTCGAACACCGGGGAGCTGTTTTTT; cdr3_aa: CASGQSNTGELFF; d_call: NA; j_call: TRBJ2-2; clone_size: few; v_call: TRBV10-2
cdr3_nt: TGCGCCAGCAGCTTGTCTACGGGGCGGACTTACAATGAGCAGTTCTTC; cdr3_aa: CASSLSTGRTYNEQFF; d_call: NA; j_call: TRBJ2-1; clone_size: NA; v_call: TRBV5-1
cdr3_nt: TGTGCCACCAGCAGAGATCGCACCAGAATTGGGGCCTACGAGCAGTACTTC; cdr3_aa: CATSRDRTRIGAYEQYF; d_call: NA; j_call: TRBJ2-7; clone_size: NA; v_call: TRBV15
cdr3_nt: TGTGCCAGCCGCGACGCGGGCGGGTACCAAGAGACCCAGTACTTC; cdr3_aa: CASRDAGGYQETQYF; d_call: NA; j_call: TRBJ2-5; clone_size: few; v_call: TRBV6-5
cdr3_nt: TGTGCCAGCAGTTTGGACAGGGGTCCGGCTAATTCACCCCTCCACTTT; cdr3_aa: CASSLDRGPANSPLHF; d_call: TRBD1; j_call: TRBJ1-6; clone_size: NA; v_call: TRBV6-1
cdr3_nt: TGTGCCATCAGTGAGAGAGTCCAGGATACGCAGTATTTT; cdr3_aa: CAISERVQDTQYF; d_call: NA; j_call: TRBJ2-3; clone_size: NA; v_call: TRBV10-3
cdr3_nt: TGTGCCAGCAGCCAAATCCCCAGGGACAGGGATTATGGCTACACCTTC; cdr3_aa: CASSQIPRDRDYGYTF; d_call: TRBD1; j_call: TRBJ1-2; clone_size: many; v_call: TRBV4-2
cdr3_nt: TGTGCCAGCAGCTTTAGTACGGGAACCATCTCTGGAAACACCATATATTTT; cdr3_aa: CASSFSTGTISGNTIYF; d_call: NA; j_call: TRBJ1-3; clone_size: NA; v_call: TRBV7-2
cdr3_nt: TGTGCCAGCTCAAGAGTCAATGAGCAGTTCTTC; cdr3_aa: CASSRVNEQFF; d_call: NA; j_call: TRBJ2-1; clone_size: few; v_call: TRBV18
cdr3_nt: TGCGCCAGCAGTGAAGGGAGCTTAAGCAATCAGCCCCAGCATTTT; cdr3_aa: CASSEGSLSNQPQHF; d_call: NA; j_call: TRBJ1-5; clone_size: NA; v_call: TRBV6-1
cdr3_nt: TGTGCCACCAGCAGAGGTGGAGCTAGCGGGGTATCCTACGAGCAGTACTTC; cdr3_aa: CATSRGGASGVSYEQYF; d_call: TRBD2; j_call: TRBJ2-7; clone_size: NA; v_call: TRBV15
cdr3_nt: TGCGCCAGCAGCTTGGAAGGGACACCAACTAATGAAAAACTGTTTTTT; cdr3_aa: CASSLEGTPTNEKLFF; d_call: NA; j_call: TRBJ1-4; clone_size: NA; v_call: TRBV5-1
cdr3_nt: TGTGCCATTAGTGGAGGGACAGATCAGCCCCAGCATTTT; cdr3_aa: CAISGGTDQPQHF; d_call: TRBD1; j_call: TRBJ1-5; clone_size: NA; v_call: TRBV10-3
cdr3_nt: TGTGCCAGCAGCTTAGACTTAACAGTGCGCCCCAGTGGCTACACCTTC; cdr3_aa: CASSLDLTVRPSGYTF; d_call: NA; j_call: TRBJ1-2; clone_size: NA; v_call: TRBV7-9
cdr3_nt: TGTGCCAGCAGTTCCAACCCTGTAGCGGGGGGCTTTGATACGCAGTATTTT; cdr3_aa: CASSSNPVAGGFDTQYF; d_call: TRBD2; j_call: TRBJ2-3; clone_size: NA; v_call: TRBV27
cdr3_nt: TGCGCCAGCAGCTCCAGGACCTCCCCGGGCCCCTACGAGCAGTACTTC; cdr3_aa: CASSSRTSPGPYEQYF; d_call: NA; j_call: TRBJ2-7; clone_size: NA; v_call: TRBV5-1
cdr3_nt: TGTGCCAGCATCCGACCGGACGATTCCTCCTACGAGCAGTACTTC; cdr3_aa: CASIRPDDSSYEQYF; d_call: NA; j_call: TRBJ2-7; clone_size: NA; v_call: TRBV5-5
cdr3_nt: TGTGCCAGCAGTTTAGTCGGCGGGGGGGATTCAGATACGCAGTATTTT; cdr3_aa: CASSLVGGGDSDTQYF; d_call: TRBD2; j_call: TRBJ2-3; clone_size: few; v_call: TRBV12-3/TRBV12-4
cdr3_nt: TGTGCCAGCAGCAATCTAGTAGGTCAAAAGAACACTGAAGCTTTCTTT; cdr3_aa: CASSNLVGQKNTEAFF; d_call: NA; j_call: TRBJ1-1; clone_size: once; v_call: TRBV21-1
cdr3_nt: TGTGCCAGCAGCCGCGGGACAGAGAACTACGAGCAGTACTTC; cdr3_aa: CASSRGTENYEQYF; d_call: NA; j_call: TRBJ2-7; clone_size: NA; v_call: TRBV7-9
cdr3_nt: TGTGCCAGCAGCTCTTCCAGGCGGGGGGGCTGGGATACGCAGTATTTT; cdr3_aa: CASSSSRRGGWDTQYF; d_call: TRBD2; j_call: TRBJ2-3; clone_size: NA; v_call: TRBV25-1
cdr3_nt: TGTGCCAGCTCACCTAACCCCCGGGAGACCCAGTACTTC; cdr3_aa: CASSPNPRETQYF; d_call: NA; j_call: TRBJ2-5; clone_size: few; v_call: TRBV18
cdr3_nt: TGCGCCAGCAGCGTTCAGGGGCCGGCAGACACCCAGTACTTC; cdr3_aa: CASSVQGPADTQYF; d_call: NA; j_call: TRBJ2-5; clone_size: NA; v_call: TRBV5-1
cdr3_nt: TGCGCCAGCAGCGGTGGACAGGGGGGAGAGACCCAGTACTTC; cdr3_aa: CASSGGQGGETQYF; d_call: TRBD1; j_call: TRBJ2-5; clone_size: few; v_call: TRBV5-1
cdr3_nt: TGTGCCATCAGTGACAGGGGGTACATTCAGTACTTC; cdr3_aa: CAISDRGYIQYF; d_call: TRBD1; j_call: TRBJ2-4; clone_size: few; v_call: TRBV10-3
cdr3_nt: TGTGCCAGTAAAAGCGGGGGGGAGGATAACATTCAGTACTTC; cdr3_aa: CASKSGGEDNIQYF; d_call: TRBD2; j_call: TRBJ2-4; clone_size: NA; v_call: TRBV19
cdr3_nt: TGTGCCTGCAGCCCAGGCTATGGCTACACCTTC; cdr3_aa: CACSPGYGYTF; d_call: NA; j_call: TRBJ1-2; clone_size: NA; v_call: TRBV11-2
cdr3_nt: TGTGCCAGCAGTTCATCACAGGGACGGGAGACCCAGTACTTC; cdr3_aa: CASSSSQGRETQYF; d_call: NA; j_call: TRBJ2-5; clone_size: few; v_call: TRBV6-6
cdr3_nt: TGTGCCAGCAGCACGACAGGGGGTAATGAAAAACTGTTTTTT; cdr3_aa: CASSTTGGNEKLFF; d_call: TRBD1; j_call: TRBJ1-4; clone_size: NA; v_call: TRBV12-3/TRBV12-4
cdr3_nt: TGTGCCAGCAGCAGGGGGACAGTCCCTTTAGGGCCCTACGAGCAGTACTTC; cdr3_aa: CASSRGTVPLGPYEQYF; d_call: NA; j_call: TRBJ2-7; clone_size: NA; v_call: TRBV21-1
cdr3_nt: TGCAGTGCAAGCGGACAGGGGGGCGGCCAAATGGGCAATCAGCCCCAGCATTTT; cdr3_aa: CSASGQGGGQMGNQPQHF; d_call: TRBD1; j_call: TRBJ1-5; clone_size: NA; v_call: TRBV20-1